These 17 T cell receptor beta chains were sequenced from one sample in a study of T cells expressing NK-cell markers. TCRdb re-called the 5' RACE reads and gives one entry per CDR3 protein, without DNA. Across approximately 460,000 distinct CDR3 sequences, the top ten clones capture roughly 8% of the sample. Sequencing input: blood T cells: a sorted CD56 or NKG2C T cell subset, CD4+ or CD8+ T cells, or bulk PBMC T cells (not recorded which). The receptors derive from a woman aged 18 to 75 in good health.

The V gene is TRBV29-1, the J gene TRBJ1-4. This CDR3 is built from 14 residues. CDR1 is SQVTM, CDR2 ANQGSEA, per germline. CDR3 loop: CSVRAIATNEKLFF.

V usage is TRBV7-2 and J usage is TRBJ2-1; TCRdb's D call, TRBD1, is unchecked because there is no DNA. The CDR3 consists of 16 residues. CDR1 is SGHTA and CDR2 is FQGNSA in the germline V gene. The CDR3 loop is CASSLGGTGAYNEQFF. Looking up the rest from reference TRBV7-2 and TRBJ2-1 gives the full variable domain: GAGVSQSPSNKVTEKGKDVELRCDPISGHTALYWYRQSLGQGLEFLIYFQGNSAPDKSGLPSDRFSAERTGGSVSTLTIQRTQQEDSAVYLCASSLGGTGAYNEQFFGPGTRLTVL.

V usage is TRBV12-3 or TRBV12-4 and J usage is TRBJ2-2; lacking DNA, the TRBD1 call made by TCRdb goes unchecked. The CDR3 runs 12 residues. This CDR3 reads CASSLDKGELFF.

The chain uses TRBV6-5 and TRBJ1-5. CDR3 length: 15 residues. From germline, CDR1 is MNHEY and CDR2 SVGAGI. CDR3 residues: CASSYSPYSNQPQHF.

The rearrangement uses TRBV6-2 or TRBV6-3 and TRBJ2-5; as DNA is missing, the TRBD2 call by TCRdb cannot be tested. The CDR3 runs to 17 residues. Germline V gene data show CDR1 as MNHEY and CDR2 as SVGEGT. The CDR3 here is CASSYSRRAGVLETQYF.

The chain uses TRBV9 and TRBJ1-5; the TCRdb call, TRBD1, lacks DNA for checking. Germline values: CDR1 SGDLS, CDR2 YYNGEE. The CDR3 has 15 residues. CDR3 loop: CASSGQGRWNQPQHF.

The rearrangement links TRBV7-9 to TRBJ2-6; there is no DNA to check the TCRdb D call of TRBD1. There are 17 residues in the CDR3. Germline CDR1 SEHNR, CDR2 FQNEAQ (reference sequence). Here the CDR3 reads CASRPRTGSSGANVLTF.

The chain links TRBV13 to TRBJ1-5. The CDR3 length is 13 residues. Germline lookup yields CDR1 PRHDT and CDR2 FYEKMQ (reference sequence). The CDR3: CASSLGESQPQHF.

The V and J genes are TRBV5-1 and TRBJ2-1; TCRdb's D call, TRBD2, is unchecked because there is no DNA. The germline V gene has CDR1 SGHRS and CDR2 YFSETQ. This CDR3 spans 16 amino acids. CDR3 residues: CASRHYSGASYNEQFF. The full variable domain, rest sourced from reference TRBV5-1 and TRBJ2-1, is KAGVTQTPRYLIKTRGQQVTLSCSPISGHRSVSWYQQTPGQGLQFLFEYFSETQRNKGNFPGRFSGRQFSNSRSEMNVSTLELGDSALYLCASRHYSGASYNEQFFGPGTRLTVL.

The chain combines TRBV4-3 with TRBJ1-2; TCRdb returns TRBD1, unconfirmable since there is no DNA. CDR1 and CDR2 (germline): LGHNA, YSLEER. This CDR3 contains 15 residues. The CDR3: CASSQDRTGAYGYTF.

J is TRBJ2-2 and V is TRBV23-1. TRBV23-1 is given ORF status, its function remaining uncertain. The CDR3 is 12 residues long. CDR3 in amino acids: CASSQFFGELFF.

The chain joins TRBV7-9 to TRBJ1-2; TCRdb designates TRBD1, a call that cannot be tested without DNA. CDR3 size: 15 residues. The V gene's germline CDR1 is SEHNR and CDR2 FQNEAQ (reference sequence). CDR3 residues: CASSLVGANEIGYTF. The full variable domain, completed using reference TRBV7-9 and TRBJ1-2, is DTGVSQNPRHKITKRGQNVTFRCDPISEHNRLYWYRQTLGQGPEFLTYFQNEAQLEKSRLLSDRFSAERPKGSFSTLEIQRTEQGDSAMYLCASSLVGANEIGYTFGSGTRLTVV.

The chain employs TRBV29-1 and TRBJ2-3; TCRdb calls TRBD1, which cannot be checked without DNA. This CDR3 has 14 residues. Germline V gives CDR1 SQVTM, CDR2 ANQGSEA. This CDR3 reads CSVHLSGQGDTQYF.

V and J are TRBV7-3 and TRBJ2-7; TCRdb names TRBD1, which stays unverified in the absence of DNA. CDR3 length: 14 residues. The germline V gene encodes CDR1 SGHTA and CDR2 FQGTGA. The CDR3 protein is CASSLMGQDREQYF.

The chain recombines TRBV5-1 with TRBJ2-5; the D gene TCRdb calls, TRBD1, cannot be checked with no DNA. CDR1 is SGHRS, CDR2 YFSETQ, per germline. The CDR3 is 13 residues long. CDR3 amino acids: CASHRGVGETQYF. The full variable domain, its missing parts supplied by reference TRBV5-1 and TRBJ2-5, is KAGVTQTPRYLIKTRGQQVTLSCSPISGHRSVSWYQQTPGQGLQFLFEYFSETQRNKGNFPGRFSGRQFSNSRSEMNVSTLELGDSALYLCASHRGVGETQYFGPGTRLLVL.

The rearrangement links TRBV20-1 to TRBJ2-7; the D call from TCRdb, TRBD1, cannot be confirmed without DNA. Germline V gives CDR1 DFQATT, CDR2 SNEGSKA (reference sequence). This CDR3 is 12 amino acids long. The CDR3 loop is CSGGQVGYEQYF.

The genes are TRBV20-1 and TRBJ2-2; there is no DNA to check the TCRdb D call of TRBD1. Germline V gene sequence: CDR1 DFQATT, CDR2 SNEGSKA (reference sequence). This CDR3 region has 15 residues. CDR3 protein: CSATRADLKTGELFF.